This T cell receptor beta chain was profiled in a study of cytomegalovirus exposure and HLA in healthy donors. General study points: A classifier reportedly called cytomegalovirus status with high sensitivity and specificity. As a later analysis showed, a missense DCLRE1C variant was linked to trimming of TCR beta V- and J-genes. HLA allele associations emerged for under 20,000 TCR beta sequences in a later analysis, at 0.05 false discovery rate.

The V gene's germline CDR1 is MNHEY and CDR2 SVGAGI. V shed 5 bases and J 9 bases; nucleotides not matched to a gene: 12. The CDR3 sequence is 14 residues long. Comments on this clone: Its specificity is unknown.

A multiplex PCR was run with 60 Vbeta primers and 13 Jbeta primers. Clones were sequenced by immunoSEQ multiplex PCR, and TCRdb holds only the in-frame ones, with some missing. Of about 180,000 clones listed, about four fifths are singletons. The chain joins TRBV6-5 to TRBJ2-5; 7 nucleotides line up with TRBD1. This receptor was taken from a man aged 25-40 years in good health and CMV-seronegative. The sample taken for sequencing was PBMCs. The CDR3 DNA reads as TGTGCCAGCAGTACAACAGGGGTCGCGGATTCCCAGTACTTC. Its protein product is CASSTTGVADSQYF.